The next 27 T cell receptor beta chains were all read from a single sample in a study of T cells after yellow fever vaccination. TCRdb re-derived calls from the 5' RACE reads in MiXCR, one entry per CDR3 protein. The sample contains some 110,000 distinct CDR3 sequences, about 7.2% of which appear only once. The sequences come from CD4+ T cells sorted from PBMCs, collected around 45 days after the first yellow fever vaccination. The receptors stem from a young man who received the YFV17D yellow fever vaccine.

This clonotype was counted at least ten times. V is TRBV7-2 and J is TRBJ2-5, with TRBD1 identical over 10 bases. The CDR3 is 15 amino acids. From germline, CDR1 is SGHTA and CDR2 FQGNSA. V lost 7 bases, J lost 5 bases, and 10 bases stayed unmatched. The CDR3 coding sequence is TGTGCCAGCACCGTACGACAGGGGGCTCAGGAGACCCAGTACTTC. Residues: CASTVRQGAQETQYF.

There are many counts of this clonotype. This sequence joins TRBV6-6 and TRBJ2-5; D is possibly TRBD1 (5 bases). Trimming shortened V by 0 bases and J by 5 bases, and 7 bases separated the two germline ends. CDR1 MNHNY and CDR2 SVGAGI come from the germline V gene (reference sequence). The CDR3 extends over 13 amino acids. The CDR3 bases are TGTGCCAGCAGTTACTCGAAGGGGGAGACCCAGTACTTC. Protein sequence: CASSYSKGETQYF.

This clonotype is medium-sized (0.01 to 0.1%) in the sample. The chain couples TRBV6-5 to TRBJ2-1; 8 bases line up with TRBD2. The CDR3 extends over 17 amino acids. The V gene's germline CDR1 is MNHEY and CDR2 SVGAGI. V shed 0 bases, J shed 3 bases, and the junction held 7 bases outside the gene matches. CDR3 loop: CASSYSSWRGVYNEQFF. The DNA of the CDR3 is TGTGCCAGCAGTTACTCGAGTTGGCGGGGGGTCTACAATGAGCAGTTCTTC.

This clonotype was counted many times. This rearrangement joins TRBV5-4 to TRBJ1-1; no definite D call. The V end lost 7 bases, the J end lost 0 bases, and 19 bases lay between the germline ends. Germline CDR1 SGHNT, CDR2 YYREEE (reference sequence). CDR3 size: 16 residues. DNA for the CDR3: TGTGCCAGCCGGAAGTACGGAGCAGCCTTGAACACTGAAGCTTTCTTT. Residues: CASRKYGAALNTEAFF. Complete variable domain (other parts from reference TRBV5-4 and TRBJ1-1): ETGVTQSPTHLIKTRGQQVTLRCSSQSGHNTVSWYQQALGQGPQFIFQYYREEENGRGNFPPRFSGLQFPNYSSELNVNALELDDSALYLCASRKYGAALNTEAFFGQGTRLTVV.

A word on this clonotype: Possible read error: a much larger clone is one base away. This sequence joins TRBV7-6 and TRBJ1-5; unclear D gene. The length of the CDR3 is 18 residues. The germline CDR1 and CDR2 sequences are SGHVS and FNYEAQ. V was clipped by 1 base and J by 3 bases, with 19 bases between them. This CDR3 is CASSLGPPVAPSNQPQHF. The CDR3 coding sequence is TGTGCCAGCAGCTTAGGGCCCCCCGTAGCACCCTCCAATCAGCCCCAGCATTTT.

This clonotype occurred many times. V usage is TRBV9 and J usage is TRBJ2-1; D might be TRBD2 (6 bases). The CDR3 loop spans 15 amino acids. Germline V gene sequence: CDR1 SGDLS, CDR2 YYNGEE. Trimming removed 2 bases at V and 0 bases at J, with 9 bases between. CDR3 sequence: CASSVWTNSYNEQFF. CDR3 coding DNA: TGTGCCAGCAGCGTGTGGACTAACTCCTACAATGAGCAGTTCTTC.

This clonotype was counted only a few times. The germline gene is not matched at one end of the junction; a read error may be the cause. V and J are TRBV14 and TRBJ1-2; no reliable D call. CDR1 and CDR2 from the germline V gene are SGHDN and FVKESK. This CDR3 comprises 17 residues. The CDR3 DNA reads as TGTGCCAGCAGCCAAGTGGACGCAGGTCAGGAGGCTTATGCCTACACCTTC. Residues: CASSQVDAGQEAYAYTF.

Concerning this clonotype: Being one base from a much bigger clone, this may be a read error. The CDR3 is CAISLSPLGFSGNEQFF. The CDR3 DNA sequence: TGTGCCATCAGCCTGTCCCCATTGGGCTTCTCGGGGAATGAGCAGTTCTTC. The rearrangement links TRBV7-3 to TRBJ2-1, with D possibly TRBD2 on 5 matching bases. Per the germline V gene, CDR1 is SGHTA and CDR2 is FQGTGA. The CDR3 has 17 amino acids.

This clonotype was counted ten times or more. The chain recombines TRBV21-1 with TRBJ2-3; TRBD2, the table's D call, lacks a check against the DNA. TRBV21-1 is classified as a pseudogene. This CDR3 is 13 amino acids long. CDR3 nucleotide sequence: TGTGCCGAGGGTCTTAGGAGGACAGATACGCAGTATTTT. Its translation: CAEGLRRTDTQYF.

Ten or more counts support this clonotype. The chain is built from TRBV28 and TRBJ2-7, with 7 bases lining up with TRBD1. This CDR3 spans 15 amino acids. The V gene end was trimmed by 3 bases and the J gene end by 3 bases; junction bases not matched to a gene: 8. CDR1 and CDR2 from the germline V gene are MDHEN and SYDVKM. DNA of the CDR3: TGTGCCAGCAGTTTCCCAGGGGGTTTCCACTACGAGCAGTACTTC. This encodes CASSFPGGFHYEQYF.

This clonotype was picked up many times. The V gene is TRBV5-1, the J gene TRBJ2-5, with D perhaps TRBD2 (5 bases). The CDR3 runs to 17 residues. CDR1 SGHRS and CDR2 YFSETQ come from the germline V gene. V was trimmed by 0 bases and J by 2 bases, leaving 17 bases between them. DNA of the CDR3: TGCGCCAGCAGCTTGGTAGAGGGTCTAGCATCACAAGAGACCCAGTACTTC. Translating it yields CASSLVEGLASQETQYF.

Many counts were recorded for this clonotype. The CDR3 nucleotides read TGTGCCAGCAGTGCATACAGGGACGGCGGAAACACCATATATTTT. Translating gives CASSAYRDGGNTIYF. The V call is TRBV3-1, the J call TRBJ1-3; weak D call: TRBD1 (6 bases). The CDR3 is made up of 15 amino acids. The ends were cut back, 6 bases at V and 4 bases at J, with 16 bases in the middle. Germline V gene lookup returns CDR1 LGHDT and CDR2 YNNKEL (reference sequence).

This clonotype was recorded many times. This chain joins TRBV10-3 and TRBJ2-1; 8 nucleotides agree with TRBD2. Unmatched junction bases numbered 7, after V lost 0 bases and J lost 9 bases. Germline loops: CDR1 ENHRY, CDR2 SYGVKD. This CDR3 comprises 15 residues. The CDR3 loop reads CAISESGGGPTEQFF. The CDR3 nucleotides read TGTGCCATCAGTGAGTCAGGCGGGGGGCCCACTGAGCAGTTCTTC.

At least ten counts were recorded for this clonotype. This chain joins TRBV11-2 and TRBJ2-1, with no clear D. This CDR3 region has 15 residues. The ends were cut back, 2 bases at V and 9 bases at J, with 17 bases in the middle. Germline loops: CDR1 SGHAT, CDR2 FQNNGV. The DNA of the CDR3 is TGTGCCAGCAGCTTATCTGCTAGTTTGTACGGTGAGCAGTTCTTC. This gives the protein CASSLSASLYGEQFF.

This clonotype was observed many times. J is TRBJ2-6 and V is TRBV27; D may be TRBD2 (6 bases). V was clipped by 5 bases and J by 2 bases, with 13 bases between them. The CDR3 is made up of 16 amino acids. CDR1 is MNHEY and CDR2 is SMNVEV in the germline V gene (reference sequence). This chain's CDR3 is CASSRAGQPGANVLTF. Here the CDR3 DNA reads TGTGCCAGCAGTCGGGCGGGGCAGCCTGGGGCCAACGTCCTGACTTTC.

Many counts were recorded for this clonotype. The V call is TRBV7-2, the J call TRBJ1-2; 8 bases map to TRBD1. Germline CDR1 reads SGHTA; CDR2 reads FQGNSA. V gave up 0 bases and J gave up 4 bases; unmatched junction bases: 7. The CDR3 has 16 amino acids. The CDR3 loop reads CASSLARTGKTYGYTF. In DNA form, the CDR3 reads TGTGCCAGCAGCTTAGCCCGGACAGGGAAGACCTATGGCTACACCTTC.

This clonotype was observed at least ten times. The rearrangement uses TRBV5-1 and TRBJ2-3, with D possibly matching TRBD2 (6 bases). The CDR3 has 14 residues. The germline V gene has CDR1 SGHRS and CDR2 YFSETQ. V gave up 4 bases and J gave up 5 bases, with 14 bases separating them. The CDR3 nucleotides are TGCGCCAGCAGCACGGGGGTTCCCTTAGATACGCAGTATTTT. Protein product: CASSTGVPLDTQYF.

This clonotype was observed many times. The CDR3 nucleotides read TGCGCCAGCAGCCCCGTTGGAAGAGAGCAGTTCTTC. Translation: CASSPVGREQFF. V is TRBV5-1 and J is TRBJ2-1; D is ambiguous. The CDR3 runs to 12 residues. V lost 4 bases and J 10 bases, leaving 12 bases between the germline ends. Germline V gene sequence: CDR1 SGHRS, CDR2 YFSETQ.

In this sample, this clonotype turned up many times. The V gene is TRBV3-1, the J gene TRBJ1-1, with D unresolved. This CDR3 contains 13 residues. V lost 4 bases and J 9 bases, leaving 15 bases between the germline ends. Germline lookup yields CDR1 LGHDT and CDR2 YNNKEL (reference sequence). The CDR3 DNA reads TGTGCCAGCAGCCCACGGGCCGACGTTCAAGCTTTCTTT. Protein sequence: CASSPRADVQAFF.

This clonotype was counted ten times or more. The V and J genes are TRBV5-1 and TRBJ2-1; 7 bases fit TRBD2. CDR1 is SGHRS and CDR2 is YFSETQ in the germline V gene. Losses at the gene ends were 0 bases for V and 6 bases for J; bases not matched to a gene: 12. The CDR3 loop spans 17 amino acids. The CDR3 protein is CASSLAPGGGVSNEQFF. CDR3 nucleotides: TGCGCCAGCAGCTTGGCCCCTGGCGGGGGAGTATCCAATGAGCAGTTCTTC.

This clonotype occurred many times. The gene calls are TRBV7-9 and TRBJ1-1; D call uncertain. Per germline, CDR1 SEHNR and CDR2 FQNEAQ (reference sequence). The CDR3 loop spans 14 amino acids. V was trimmed by 1 base and J by 11 bases, leaving 17 bases between them. The CDR3 sequence is CASSLESNGLIAFF. The CDR3 DNA is TGTGCCAGCAGCTTAGAAAGCAACGGGTTGATTGCTTTCTTT.

This clonotype was counted many times. The chain's CDR3 is CASSSQVEAFF. CDR3 sequence (DNA): TGTGCCAGCAGCTCCCAGGTTGAAGCTTTCTTT. The chain joins TRBV7-2 to TRBJ1-1; D is unresolved. The CDR3 loop spans 11 amino acids. The germline V gene has CDR1 SGHTA and CDR2 FQGNSA. V shed 4 bases and J shed 7 bases, with 7 bases lying between them.

This clonotype was recorded at least ten times. This chain links TRBV28 with TRBJ1-5, with D maybe TRBD1 (5 bases). Per the germline V gene, CDR1 is MDHEN and CDR2 is SYDVKM. This CDR3 comprises 15 residues. V was clipped by 8 bases and J by 4 bases, with 18 bases between them. Here the CDR3 reads CASSSPGEGNQPQHF. The CDR3 region has the DNA TGTGCCAGCTCCTCTCCGGGCGAGGGGAATCAGCCCCAGCATTTT. The full variable domain, rest sourced from reference TRBV28 and TRBJ1-5, is DVKVTQSSRYLVKRTGEKVFLECVQDMDHENMFWYRQDPGLGLRLIYFSYDVKMKEKGDIPEGYSVSREKKERFSLILESASTNQTSMYLCASSSPGEGNQPQHFGDGTRLSIL.

This clonotype was seen a few times. The gene calls are TRBV7-8 and TRBJ1-2; 10 positions agree with TRBD1. Germline-derived CDR1 and CDR2 are SGHVS and FQNEAQ. Trimming removed 6 bases from V and 6 bases from J; junction bases left unmatched: 7. The CDR3 runs to 14 residues. The CDR3 DNA reads as TGTGCCAGCAGTCTCGCGGGGACAGGGGATGGCTACACCTTC. This gives the protein CASSLAGTGDGYTF.

This clonotype showed up just a few times. The chain combines TRBV5-3 with TRBJ2-7; 13 bases are a match to TRBD2. TRBV5-3 is identified as an open reading frame with a role that is uncertain. Germline trimming cut 9 bases from V and 4 bases from J; bases unmatched to any gene: 10. The CDR3 sequence is 15 residues long. CDR3 sequence: CAISPGTSGVYEQYV. As DNA, the CDR3 is TGTGCCATCAGCCCTGGGACTAGCGGGGTGTACGAGCAGTACGTC.

This clonotype was observed a few times. The chain has TRBV12-3 or TRBV12-4 and TRBJ1-4; no firm D call. This CDR3 comprises 15 residues. V gave up 5 bases and J gave up 0 bases, with 10 bases separating them. CDR3 amino acids: CASSPPGTTNEKLFF. The CDR3 DNA sequence: TGTGCCAGCAGTCCCCCAGGAACAACTAATGAAAAACTGTTTTTT.

Ten or more counts support this clonotype. The V and J genes are TRBV7-3 and TRBJ1-1; D not certain. The CDR3 is 17 amino acids. CDR1 and CDR2 from the germline V gene are SGHTA and FQGTGA. V lost 5 bases and J 1 base, leaving 20 bases between the germline ends. CDR3 DNA sequence: TGTGCCAGCAGCACCCGCCCCCTTGGACCCCAGAACACTGAAGCTTTCTTT. It yields the protein CASSTRPLGPQNTEAFF.